There are many counts of the clone carrying this T cell receptor beta chain. This specimen comes from a study of early T cells in non-severe SARS-CoV-2 infection. The TCR library protocol was used to attach unique molecular identifiers. These identifiers were attached to individual cDNA molecules. A single record per CDR3 protein comes from TCRdb applying MiXCR to the 5' RACE reads. The table has tens of thousands of distinct CDR3 sequences, approximately 10% seen once. Trimming took 6 bases from V and 1 from J, leaving 8 bases between them. The CDR3 length is 13 residues. The sequence derives from an adult who was a healthcare worker with PCR-confirmed SARS-CoV-2 infection or an uninfected control (not recorded which). The sample in question was whole blood, obtained at baseline. The chain carries TRBV12-3 or TRBV12-4 and TRBJ2-3; D remains unclear. The CDR3 protein is CASSRSGTDTQYF. CDR3 DNA: TGTGCCAGCAGCCGGAGCGGCACAGATACGCAGTATTTT.